The TCR beta chain under discussion was sequenced for a study of blood T cells in healthy people across ages. Next came a second PCR, run for about 7 to 11 cycles, which used a sample-barcoded 5' primer along with a J-beta primer mix. TCRdb re-called the 5' RACE reads with MiXCR, one entry per CDR3 protein. The sample comprises some 1.5 million distinct CDR3 sequences, approximately 30% of which are singletons, and roughly 8% rests with the top ten. The specimen sequenced was blood. This TCR derives from a woman aged 30 to 39 in good health.

CDR3 residues: CASSFRDMGTDTQYF. CDR3 DNA sequence: TGTGCCAGCAGCTTTCGGGACATGGGCACAGATACGCAGTATTTT. The chain couples TRBV7-2 to TRBJ2-3; perhaps TRBD1 as D (6 bases). Trimming stripped 3 bases from V and 1 base from J, with 11 bases between. CDR3 size: 15 residues. Germline V gene data show CDR1 as SGHTA and CDR2 as FQGNSA.